Shown below are 8 T cell receptor beta chains from a single sample sequenced in a study of cytomegalovirus exposure and HLA in healthy donors. The protocol was immunoSEQ multiplex PCR, while the TCRdb copy is restricted to in-frame clones and leaves out a portion. Of some 170,000 clones detected, over 80% appear once; the ten largest clones hold over 2%. The sample taken for sequencing was PBMCs. These receptors came from a young man in good health and CMV-seropositive.

The rearrangement joins TRBV2 to TRBJ1-2; TRBD1 is a possible D gene (6 bases). V lost 4 bases and J lost 4, with 10 bases in between. The germline gives CDR1 SNHLY, CDR2 FYNNEI. The CDR3 consists of 13 residues. CDR3 coding DNA: TGTGCCAGCAGTGTCAGGGGTCCCTATGGCTACACCTTC. Amino acid sequence: CASSVRGPYGYTF. The whole variable domain, remainder taken from reference TRBV2 and TRBJ1-2, is EPEVTQTPSHQVTQMGQEVILRCVPISNHLYFYWYRQILGQKVEFLVSFYNNEISEKSEIFDDQFSVERPDGSNFTLKIRSTKLEDSAMYFCASSVRGPYGYTFGSGTRLTVV.

J is TRBJ1-2 and V is TRBV9, with no clear D. The germline V gene encodes CDR1 SGDLS and CDR2 YYNGEE. The V and J ends lost 1 base and 4 bases respectively, with 5 bases between them. This CDR3 contains 12 residues. DNA for the CDR3: TGTGCCAGCAGCGTATTCGGCTATGGCTACACCTTC. Translated: CASSVFGYGYTF.

The chain carries TRBV19 and TRBJ1-6, with 7 bases aligning to TRBD1. The CDR3 contains 16 residues. The ends lost 3 bases at V and 11 bases at J; junction bases unmatched: 13. CDR1 LNHDA and CDR2 SQIVND come from the germline V gene (reference sequence). CDR3 residues: CASSIHRGAPRPPLHF. The CDR3 DNA is TGTGCCAGTAGTATCCACAGGGGAGCCCCTCGGCCACCCCTCCACTTT.

The chain recombines TRBV2 with TRBJ2-3; 14 bases agree with TRBD2. The germline CDR1 and CDR2 sequences are SNHLY and FYNNEI. This CDR3 comprises 17 residues. The J segment lost 4 bases and the V segment lost 0 bases, leaving 3 bases of the junction unmatched. CDR3 nucleotides: TGTGCCAGCAGTGAAGCGGGACTAGCGGGGGAGTCAGATACGCAGTATTTT. Translated, it gives CASSEAGLAGESDTQYF. The entire variable domain, with the rest obtained from reference TRBV2 and TRBJ2-3, is as follows: EPEVTQTPSHQVTQMGQEVILRCVPISNHLYFYWYRQILGQKVEFLVSFYNNEISEKSEIFDDQFSVERPDGSNFTLKIRSTKLEDSAMYFCASSEAGLAGESDTQYFGPGTRLTVL.

The chain joins TRBV4-1 to TRBJ2-6; 12 bases agree with TRBD1. CDR1 is MGHRA, CDR2 YSYEKL, per germline. Trimming took 0 bases from V and 4 from J; bases not matched to a gene: 10. This CDR3 has 20 amino acids. This CDR3 reads CASSQDRWGQGAWGANVLTF. The CDR3 nucleotides read TGCGCCAGCAGCCAAGATCGGTGGGGACAGGGGGCGTGGGGGGCCAACGTCCTGACTTTC.

This chain uses TRBV5-4 with TRBJ2-7; 9 nucleotides agree with TRBD1. Losses at the gene ends were 4 bases for V and 3 bases for J; bases not matched to a gene: 8. Germline V lookup: CDR1 SGHNT, CDR2 YYREEE (reference sequence). The CDR3 loop spans 15 amino acids. The CDR3 is CASSPRDRENYEQYF. The DNA for the CDR3 is TGTGCCAGCAGCCCCCGGGACAGGGAGAACTACGAGCAGTACTTC. Variable domain in full (rest from reference TRBV5-4 and TRBJ2-7): ETGVTQSPTHLIKTRGQQVTLRCSSQSGHNTVSWYQQALGQGPQFIFQYYREEENGRGNFPPRFSGLQFPNYSSELNVNALELDDSALYLCASSPRDRENYEQYFGPGTRLTVT.

The V call is TRBV2, the J call TRBJ1-2; the D gene is possibly TRBD1 (6 bases). The CDR3 spans 17 residues. Trimming removed 6 bases at V and 0 bases at J, with 20 bases between. Germline CDR1 reads SNHLY; CDR2 reads FYNNEI. CDR3 sequence (DNA): TGTGCCAGCAGAACTTGGACAGTGGGACTAGCTAACTATGGCTACACCTTC. Amino acid sequence: CASRTWTVGLANYGYTF.

The rearrangement uses TRBV19 and TRBJ1-6, with 7 bases that match TRBD1. CDR1 is LNHDA, CDR2 SQIVND, per germline (reference sequence). This CDR3 comprises 17 residues. V shed 7 bases, J shed 9 bases, and the junction held 18 bases outside the gene matches. CDR3 in DNA: TGTGCCAGTACCCTAGAGTCACAGGGGTATTTGGGTTCACCCCTCCACTTT. It yields the protein CASTLESQGYLGSPLHF.